This T cell receptor beta chain came from a study of T cells in Graves' hyperthyroidism and ophthalmopathy. RNA transcripts served as the template for amplifying TCR beta CDR3 regions. Using the HTBI primer set, a first-round RT-PCR was run on the TCR CDR3. MiXCR, applied by TCRdb to the multiplex PCR reads, yields one record per CDR3 protein. Of hundreds of thousands of distinct CDR3 sequences detected, roughly 15% appear once; the ten largest clones hold roughly 10%. This clonotype was recorded at least ten times. J was trimmed by 2 bases and V by 5 bases; bases with no gene match: 13. The germline V gene encodes CDR1 MNHEY and CDR2 SMNVEV (reference sequence). The CDR3 extends over 17 amino acids.

Material for sequencing was blood. This receptor was identified in a woman under 30 with Graves' hyperthyroidism. The chain links TRBV27 to TRBJ2-7; 9 positions match TRBD2. This CDR3 is CASSPSPRLAEPYEQYF. The CDR3 DNA reads as TGTGCCAGCAGTCCCTCTCCCCGACTAGCGGAACCCTACGAGCAGTACTTC.